This is a list of T cell receptor beta chains from one sample in a study of regulatory T cells in long-lasting Graves disease. From the multiplex PCR reads, TCRdb called clonotypes with MiXCR, one entry per CDR3 protein. The sample records 400,000 to 450,000 distinct CDR3 sequences, around a quarter being singletons. The source was peripheral blood mononuclear cells (PBMCs), collected when the disease was refractory, from a patient treated with antithyroid drugs. Receptor source: a female donor with Graves disease. Both conserved end residues are part of each CDR3. Fields, in order: J gene, D gene, clone size, V gene, CDR3 DNA, CDR3 protein. The D gene is left open where the match is weak. Clone size is shown for a subset of rows, as once, few, many or a class of expanded clone.

J gene: TRBJ1-1; D gene: .; clone size: few; V gene: TRBV11-2; CDR3 DNA: TGTGCCAGCAGCGAGGGACCCTGGAACACTGAAGCTTTCTTT; CDR3 protein: CASSEGPWNTEAFF
J gene: TRBJ2-5; D gene: TRBD2; clone size: many; V gene: TRBV2; CDR3 DNA: TGTGCCAGGGGGGAGTGGACTAGCGTTCGAGAGACCCAGTACTTC; CDR3 protein: CARGEWTSVRETQYF
J gene: TRBJ2-3; D gene: .; clone size: .; V gene: TRBV7-9; CDR3 DNA: TGTGCCAGCATCCCCTCGCGGGACAGAAGCACAGATACGCAGTATTTT; CDR3 protein: CASIPSRDRSTDTQYF
J gene: TRBJ2-7; D gene: .; clone size: few; V gene: TRBV18; CDR3 DNA: TGTGCCAGCTCACCCTCAGAGGGCAGAAACTACGAGCAGTACTTC; CDR3 protein: CASSPSEGRNYEQYF
J gene: TRBJ1-2; D gene: .; clone size: many; V gene: TRBV5-6; CDR3 DNA: TGTGCCAGCAGAGAGTATGGACGGGGAGCTAACTATGGCTACACCTTC; CDR3 protein: CASREYGRGANYGYTF
J gene: TRBJ1-5; D gene: TRBD1; clone size: .; V gene: TRBV30; CDR3 DNA: TGTGCCTGGAGTGCTGGACAGGGGAATCAGCCCCAGCATTTT; CDR3 protein: CAWSAGQGNQPQHF
J gene: TRBJ2-3; D gene: TRBD2; clone size: few; V gene: TRBV2; CDR3 DNA: TGTGCCAGCAGTTTCCGGACTAGCGGGAGCGCAGATACGCAGTATTTT; CDR3 protein: CASSFRTSGSADTQYF
J gene: TRBJ2-4; D gene: .; clone size: many; V gene: TRBV2; CDR3 DNA: TGTGCCAGCAGTGAACTGGGGGGAGCCAAAAACATTCAGTACTTC; CDR3 protein: CASSELGGAKNIQYF
J gene: TRBJ2-7; D gene: .; clone size: many; V gene: TRBV2; CDR3 DNA: TGTGCCAGCAGTGAAGGCGCAGGAGCCACCTACGAGCAGTACTTC; CDR3 protein: CASSEGAGATYEQYF
J gene: TRBJ1-5; D gene: .; clone size: many; V gene: TRBV6-1; CDR3 DNA: TGTGCCAGCAGTGGGACCCAAGGTTGGGATGGCAATCAGCCCCAGCATTTT; CDR3 protein: CASSGTQGWDGNQPQHF
J gene: TRBJ1-4; D gene: TRBD1; clone size: few; V gene: TRBV5-1; CDR3 DNA: TGCGCCAGCAGCCCGGACAGGGGCCTCTTGGAACTGTTTTTT; CDR3 protein: CASSPDRGLLELFF
J gene: TRBJ2-2; D gene: .; clone size: once; V gene: TRBV7-9; CDR3 DNA: TGTGCCAGCAGCTTGGTGGGGGTGAACACCGGGGAGCTGTTTTTT; CDR3 protein: CASSLVGVNTGELFF
J gene: TRBJ2-7; D gene: TRBD1; clone size: .; V gene: TRBV19; CDR3 DNA: TGTGCCAGTAGTCCGGGACAGGGGCTGACCTACGAGCAGTACTTC; CDR3 protein: CASSPGQGLTYEQYF
J gene: TRBJ2-3; D gene: .; clone size: few; V gene: TRBV5-1; CDR3 DNA: TGCGCCAGCATGCCAGGCGCCGCCACAGATACGCAGTATTTT; CDR3 protein: CASMPGAATDTQYF
J gene: TRBJ1-5; D gene: .; clone size: .; V gene: TRBV12-3/TRBV12-4; CDR3 DNA: TGTGCCAGCAGTAAAACAGGGACCGATCAGCCCCAGCATTTT; CDR3 protein: CASSKTGTDQPQHF
J gene: TRBJ2-4; D gene: .; clone size: .; V gene: TRBV28; CDR3 DNA: TGTGCCAGCAGTTTCATTCGGGGGGGCGACAGGGGGAACATTCAGTACTTC; CDR3 protein: CASSFIRGGDRGNIQYF
J gene: TRBJ1-1; D gene: .; clone size: few; V gene: TRBV12-3/TRBV12-4; CDR3 DNA: TGTGCCAGCGCGTCACAGATGAACACTGAAGCTTTCTTT; CDR3 protein: CASASQMNTEAFF
J gene: TRBJ2-2; D gene: .; clone size: few; V gene: TRBV7-2; CDR3 DNA: TGTGCCAGCAGCTTAGTAGGGACCTCCAACACCGGGGAGCTGTTTTTT; CDR3 protein: CASSLVGTSNTGELFF
J gene: TRBJ2-7; D gene: TRBD1; clone size: .; V gene: TRBV16; CDR3 DNA: TGTGCCAGCAGCCAAAATACGATCGACAGGGCCTACGGGCAGTACTTC; CDR3 protein: CASSQNTIDRAYGQYF
J gene: TRBJ2-2; D gene: .; clone size: .; V gene: TRBV5-6; CDR3 DNA: TGTGCCAGCAGCAACATCGGGGCGGGAACCGGGGAGCTGTTTTTT; CDR3 protein: CASSNIGAGTGELFF
J gene: TRBJ1-1; D gene: TRBD1; clone size: .; V gene: TRBV28; CDR3 DNA: TGTGCCAGCAGAGCAGAACAGGGGACAATCCCCATTTTCTTT; CDR3 protein: CASRAEQGTIPIFF
J gene: TRBJ1-4; D gene: .; clone size: .; V gene: TRBV7-6; CDR3 DNA: TGTGCCAGCAGCTTAATCCCAGCGACAGCAACTAATGGAAAACTGTTTTTT; CDR3 protein: CASSLIPATATNGKLFF
J gene: TRBJ2-1; D gene: TRBD2; clone size: .; V gene: TRBV27; CDR3 DNA: TGTGCCAGCAGTTTAGAGCTAGCGGGCGGCAATGAGCAGTTCTTC; CDR3 protein: CASSLELAGGNEQFF
J gene: TRBJ2-7; D gene: .; clone size: .; V gene: TRBV6-1; CDR3 DNA: TGTGCCAGCAGTAATGGAGGGGGAACCTACGAGCAGTACTTC; CDR3 protein: CASSNGGGTYEQYF
J gene: TRBJ2-5; D gene: TRBD2; clone size: .; V gene: TRBV20-1; CDR3 DNA: TGCAGTGCGGCTAGCGGGAGTCGAACAGAGACCCAGTACTTC; CDR3 protein: CSAASGSRTETQYF
J gene: TRBJ2-6; D gene: .; clone size: many; V gene: TRBV20-1; CDR3 DNA: TGCAGTGCGCACTCTGGGGCCAACGTCCTGACTTTC; CDR3 protein: CSAHSGANVLTF
J gene: TRBJ1-1; D gene: TRBD1; clone size: .; V gene: TRBV5-1; CDR3 DNA: TGCGCCAGCAGCTTCGGGGACAGGGGGAATAACGGTGAAGCTTTCTTT; CDR3 protein: CASSFGDRGNNGEAFF
J gene: TRBJ2-5; D gene: .; clone size: many; V gene: TRBV15; CDR3 DNA: TGTGCCACCAGCAGAGATTCCGTATTGGCGGCCCTGCAAGAGACCCAGTACTTC; CDR3 protein: CATSRDSVLAALQETQYF
J gene: TRBJ1-2; D gene: .; clone size: many; V gene: TRBV12-3/TRBV12-4; CDR3 DNA: TGTGCCAGCAGTTTTACGGGGAGCGGCTACACCTTC; CDR3 protein: CASSFTGSGYTF
J gene: TRBJ1-3; D gene: .; clone size: .; V gene: TRBV10-3; CDR3 DNA: TGTGCCACCCGGACAGTAAACACCATATATTTT; CDR3 protein: CATRTVNTIYF
J gene: TRBJ1-5; D gene: .; clone size: few; V gene: TRBV30; CDR3 DNA: TGTGCCTGTGGGGGGCCTAATCAGCCCCAGCATTTT; CDR3 protein: CACGGPNQPQHF
J gene: TRBJ2-5; D gene: .; clone size: .; V gene: TRBV19; CDR3 DNA: TGTGCCAGTGCGATGGACAGCCTAGAGACCCAGTACTTC; CDR3 protein: CASAMDSLETQYF
J gene: TRBJ1-2; D gene: .; clone size: .; V gene: TRBV6-5; CDR3 DNA: TGTGCCAGCAGTTACGGGTCTGATGGCTACACCTTC; CDR3 protein: CASSYGSDGYTF
J gene: TRBJ2-1; D gene: .; clone size: once; V gene: TRBV6-2/TRBV6-3; CDR3 DNA: TGTGCCAGCAGTTACGGCGGGACTCTCTCCTACAATGAGCAGTTCTTC; CDR3 protein: CASSYGGTLSYNEQFF
J gene: TRBJ1-5; D gene: .; clone size: once; V gene: TRBV7-2; CDR3 DNA: TGTGCCAGCAGCTCACAACAGGGAGTAGGCAATCAGCCCCAGCATTTT; CDR3 protein: CASSSQQGVGNQPQHF
J gene: TRBJ1-1; D gene: .; clone size: .; V gene: TRBV4-1; CDR3 DNA: TGCGCCAGCAGCTCCGTGGAATTGAACACTGAAGCTTTCTTT; CDR3 protein: CASSSVELNTEAFF
J gene: TRBJ2-7; D gene: .; clone size: .; V gene: TRBV7-6; CDR3 DNA: TGTGCCAGCAGCTACGTCCCTGGACCCCCCACCGAGCAGTACTTC; CDR3 protein: CASSYVPGPPTEQYF
J gene: TRBJ1-1; D gene: TRBD1; clone size: .; V gene: TRBV7-9; CDR3 DNA: TGTGCCAGCAGCTTAGAGGGACAGTACGGTAGTGAAGCTTTCTTT; CDR3 protein: CASSLEGQYGSEAFF
J gene: TRBJ2-7; D gene: TRBD2; clone size: many; V gene: TRBV2; CDR3 DNA: TGTGCCAGCACCCTGAATGCGGGAGGGTACGAGCAGTACTTC; CDR3 protein: CASTLNAGGYEQYF